The 8 T cell receptor beta chains in this list originate from one sample, sequenced in a study of cytomegalovirus exposure and HLA in healthy donors. The PCR was carried out with 60 Vbeta primers and 13 Jbeta primers. Clones were read by immunoSEQ multiplex PCR, and TCRdb kept only the in-frame ones, dropping some. The sample includes about 130,000 clones, about 72% seen only once; the top ten take under 1.5%. Material: PBMCs. Receptors were obtained from a female donor in good health and CMV-seronegative.

The chain joins TRBV6-1 to TRBJ2-7; no definite D call. The CDR3 covers 11 residues. The germline gives CDR1 MNHNS, CDR2 SASEGT. V was clipped by 7 bases and J by 3 bases, with 7 bases between them. CDR3 region: CASTTYYEQYF. In DNA form, the CDR3 reads TGTGCCAGCACCACTTACTACGAGCAGTACTTC.

V is TRBV27 and J is TRBJ1-1, with D maybe TRBD1 (5 bases). Trimming pared 5 bases from V and 4 bases from J, leaving 11 bases between. The CDR3 is 13 residues long. CDR1 and CDR2 from the germline V gene are MNHEY and SMNVEV (reference sequence). CDR3 amino acids: CASSPLGGTEAFF. The DNA of the CDR3 is TGTGCCAGCAGTCCCTTGGGGGGCACTGAAGCTTTCTTT.

This clone has just a few counts. The chain combines TRBV7-2 with TRBJ2-7, with 7 bases fitting TRBD1. CDR3 length: 17 residues. The ends lost 4 bases at V and 7 bases at J; junction bases unmatched: 19. From germline, CDR1 is SGHTA and CDR2 FQGNSA. CDR3 residues: CASSSLSGQLFGREQYF. CDR3 nucleotides: TGTGCCAGCAGCTCCTTATCGGGACAGCTATTTGGCAGGGAGCAGTACTTC.

V is TRBV2 and J is TRBJ2-3, with TRBD1 matching over 8 bases. Trimming at V came to 5 bases and at J to 1 base, leaving 5 bases not matched to a gene. The CDR3 is 15 residues long. Germline V gene lookup returns CDR1 SNHLY and CDR2 FYNNEI. The CDR3 loop reads CASSSPGQGTDTQYF. In nucleotides, the CDR3 is TGTGCCAGCAGTTCGCCGGGACAGGGCACAGATACGCAGTATTTT.

This chain uses TRBV15 with TRBJ2-7; 7 bases are a match to TRBD1. Germline CDR1 is LNHNV and CDR2 is YYDKDF (reference sequence). The CDR3 length is 15 residues. V gave up 0 bases and J gave up 3 bases; unmatched junction bases: 5. The CDR3 DNA is TGTGCCACCAGCAGAGACGGGACAGAAGTCTACGAGCAGTACTTC. Translation: CATSRDGTEVYEQYF.

In nucleotides, the CDR3 is TGTGCCAGCAGATTCCCCGGGGGGGATGAAAAACTGTTTTTT. It translates to CASRFPGGDEKLFF. The gene calls are TRBV2 and TRBJ1-4; D may be TRBD1 (5 bases). The CDR3 has 14 amino acids. Germline V gene sequence: CDR1 SNHLY, CDR2 FYNNEI. The germline V and J ends were trimmed by 6 bases and 6 bases, with 14 bases remaining between them.

This sequence joins TRBV6-6 and TRBJ1-1; tentative D call: TRBD1 (6 bases). Germline values: CDR1 MNHNY, CDR2 SVGAGI (reference sequence). The CDR3 is 14 amino acids. V was pared by 5 bases and J by 3 bases, with 13 bases between. As DNA, the CDR3 is TGTGCCAGCAGTCTCAGGGGTTACGACACTGAAGCTTTCTTT. Protein sequence: CASSLRGYDTEAFF.

CDR3: CASSFWAGGSNEQFF. In DNA form, the CDR3 reads TGTGCCAGCAGCTTTTGGGCGGGAGGTAGCAATGAGCAGTTCTTC. The chain carries TRBV7-2 and TRBJ2-1; 8 positions match TRBD2. Germline values: CDR1 SGHTA, CDR2 FQGNSA. The CDR3 loop spans 15 amino acids. V shed 3 bases and J 6 bases; nucleotides not matched to a gene: 7.